Sequencing of this T cell receptor (beta chain) was carried out in a study of control samples from healthy donors and cancer patients. The V gene lost 4 bases and the J gene lost 8 bases, with 12 bases spanning the gap. Germline values: CDR1 SGHTS, CDR2 YDEGEE. The CDR3 has 12 residues. Produced via immunoSEQ multiplex PCR; TCRdb's table is partial and in-frame only. The sample consists of about 410,000 clones, approximately 92% of them appearing once. The chain employs TRBV5-8 and TRBJ1-2; D gene ambiguous. The receptor was isolated from a man aged 35-49 years with head and neck cancer. Source material: PBMCs. In DNA form, the CDR3 reads TGTGCCAGCAGCCCGGACCAAGGAGGCTACACCTTC. It specifies CASSPDQGGYTF.